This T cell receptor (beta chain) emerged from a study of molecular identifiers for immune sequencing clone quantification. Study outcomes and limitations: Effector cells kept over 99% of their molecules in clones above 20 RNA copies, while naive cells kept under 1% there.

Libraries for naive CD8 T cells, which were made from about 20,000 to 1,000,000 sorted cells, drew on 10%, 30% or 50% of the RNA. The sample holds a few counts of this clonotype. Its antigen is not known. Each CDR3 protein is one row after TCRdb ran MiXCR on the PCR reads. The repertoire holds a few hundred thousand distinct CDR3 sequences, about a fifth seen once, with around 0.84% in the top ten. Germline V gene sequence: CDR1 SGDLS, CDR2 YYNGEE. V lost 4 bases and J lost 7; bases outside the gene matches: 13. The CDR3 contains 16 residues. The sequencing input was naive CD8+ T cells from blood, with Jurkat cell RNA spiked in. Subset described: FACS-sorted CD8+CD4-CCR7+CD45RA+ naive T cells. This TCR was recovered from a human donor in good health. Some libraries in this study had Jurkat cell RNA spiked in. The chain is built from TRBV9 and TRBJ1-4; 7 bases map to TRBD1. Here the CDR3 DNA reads TGTGCCAGCAGCCCCGGGACAGCCACGTTTAGTGAAAAACTGTTTTTT. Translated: CASSPGTATFSEKLFF.